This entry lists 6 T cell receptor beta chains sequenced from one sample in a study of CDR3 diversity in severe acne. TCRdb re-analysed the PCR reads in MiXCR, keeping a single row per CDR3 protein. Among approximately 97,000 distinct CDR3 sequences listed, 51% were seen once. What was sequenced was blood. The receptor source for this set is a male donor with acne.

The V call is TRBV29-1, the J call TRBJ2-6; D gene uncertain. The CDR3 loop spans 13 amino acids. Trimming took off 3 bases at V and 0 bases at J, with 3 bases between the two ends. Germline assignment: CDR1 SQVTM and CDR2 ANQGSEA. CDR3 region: CSVEYSGANVLTF. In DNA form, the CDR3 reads TGCAGCGTTGAGTACTCTGGGGCCAACGTCCTGACTTTC.

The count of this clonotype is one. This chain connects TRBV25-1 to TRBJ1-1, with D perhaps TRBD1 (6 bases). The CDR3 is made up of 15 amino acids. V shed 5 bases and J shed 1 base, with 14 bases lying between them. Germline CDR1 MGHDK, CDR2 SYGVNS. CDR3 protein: CASSYSRTANTEAFF. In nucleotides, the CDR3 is TGTGCCAGCAGTTACAGCCGGACAGCGAACACTGAAGCTTTCTTT.

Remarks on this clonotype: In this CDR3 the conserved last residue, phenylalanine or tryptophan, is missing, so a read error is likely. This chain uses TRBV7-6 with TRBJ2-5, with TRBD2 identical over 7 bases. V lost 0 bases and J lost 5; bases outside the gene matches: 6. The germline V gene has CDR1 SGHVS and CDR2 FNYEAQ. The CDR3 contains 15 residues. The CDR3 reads CASSLAKGLRETQYS. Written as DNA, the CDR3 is TGTGCCAGCAGCTTAGCCAAGGGACTAAGGGAGACCCAGTACTCC.

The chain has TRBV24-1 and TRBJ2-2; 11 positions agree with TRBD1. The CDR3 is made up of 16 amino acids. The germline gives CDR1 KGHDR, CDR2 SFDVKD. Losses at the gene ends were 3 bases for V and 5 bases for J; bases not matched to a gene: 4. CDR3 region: CATSDADRGRTGELFF. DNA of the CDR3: TGTGCCACCAGTGATGCGGACAGGGGGCGGACCGGGGAGCTGTTTTTT.

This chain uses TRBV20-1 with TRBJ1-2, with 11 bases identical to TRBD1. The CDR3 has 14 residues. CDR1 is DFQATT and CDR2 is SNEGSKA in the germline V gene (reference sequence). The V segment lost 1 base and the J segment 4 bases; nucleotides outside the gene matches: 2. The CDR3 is CSARVGTGGYGYTF. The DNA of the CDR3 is TGCAGTGCTAGAGTCGGGACAGGGGGCTATGGCTACACCTTC.

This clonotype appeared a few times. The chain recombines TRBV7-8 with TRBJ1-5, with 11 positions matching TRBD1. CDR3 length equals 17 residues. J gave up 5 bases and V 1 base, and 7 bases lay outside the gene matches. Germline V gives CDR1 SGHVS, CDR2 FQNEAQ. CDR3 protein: CASSLDTGTGGYQPQHF. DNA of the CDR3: TGTGCCAGCAGCTTAGACACTGGGACAGGGGGTTATCAGCCCCAGCATTTT.